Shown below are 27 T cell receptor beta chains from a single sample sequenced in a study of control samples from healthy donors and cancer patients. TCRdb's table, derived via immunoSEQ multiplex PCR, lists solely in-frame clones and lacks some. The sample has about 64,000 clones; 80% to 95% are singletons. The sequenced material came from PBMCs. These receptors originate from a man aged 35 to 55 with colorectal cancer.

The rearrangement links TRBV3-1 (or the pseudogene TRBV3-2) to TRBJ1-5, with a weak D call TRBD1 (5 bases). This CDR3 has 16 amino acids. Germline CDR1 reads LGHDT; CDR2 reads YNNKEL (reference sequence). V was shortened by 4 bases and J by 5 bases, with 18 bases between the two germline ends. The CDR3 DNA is TGTGCCAGCAGCCCCTTGGGGGGGTTACCGGATCAGCCCCAGCATTTT. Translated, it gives CASSPLGGLPDQPQHF.

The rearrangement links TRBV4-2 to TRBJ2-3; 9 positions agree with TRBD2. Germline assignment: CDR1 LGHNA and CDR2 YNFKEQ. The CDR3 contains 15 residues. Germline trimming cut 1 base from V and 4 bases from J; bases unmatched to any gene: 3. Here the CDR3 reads CASSQGGGAPDTQYF. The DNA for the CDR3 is TGTGCCAGCAGCCAAGGCGGGGGGGCACCAGATACGCAGTATTTT.

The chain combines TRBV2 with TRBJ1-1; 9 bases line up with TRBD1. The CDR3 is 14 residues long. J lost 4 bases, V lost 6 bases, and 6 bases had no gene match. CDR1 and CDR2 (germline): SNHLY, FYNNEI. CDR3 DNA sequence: TGTGCCAGCAGAGAACAGGGGGCGGTCACTGAAGCTTTCTTT. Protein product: CASREQGAVTEAFF.

The chain's CDR3 is CASSTWPGDNIRETQYF. DNA for the CDR3: TGTGCCAGCAGCACGTGGCCGGGGGACAATATTAGGGAGACCCAGTACTTC. The chain couples TRBV5-4 to TRBJ2-5; tentatively, D is TRBD1 or TRBD2 (6 bases each). Per germline, CDR1 SGHNT and CDR2 YYREEE (reference sequence). Trimming shortened V by 4 bases and J by 5 bases, and 24 bases separated the two germline ends. The CDR3 contains 17 residues.

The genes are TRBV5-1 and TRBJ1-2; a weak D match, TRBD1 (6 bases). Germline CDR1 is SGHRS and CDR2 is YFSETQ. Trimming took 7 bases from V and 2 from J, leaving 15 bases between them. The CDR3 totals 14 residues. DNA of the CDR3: TGCGCCAGCGGGCTGGGGGGCTTAAACTATGGCTACACCTTC. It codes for CASGLGGLNYGYTF.

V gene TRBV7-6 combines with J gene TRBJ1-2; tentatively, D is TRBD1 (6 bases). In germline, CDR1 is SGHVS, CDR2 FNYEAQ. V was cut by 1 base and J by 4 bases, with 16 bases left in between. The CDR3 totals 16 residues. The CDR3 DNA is TGTGCCAGCAGCTTAGAGGTCCGGGCCAGGGGCTATGGCTACACCTTC. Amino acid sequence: CASSLEVRARGYGYTF.

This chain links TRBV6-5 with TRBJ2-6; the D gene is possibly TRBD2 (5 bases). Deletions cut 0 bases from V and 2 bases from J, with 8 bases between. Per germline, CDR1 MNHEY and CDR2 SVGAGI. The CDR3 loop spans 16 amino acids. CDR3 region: CASSYSPGTGANVLTF. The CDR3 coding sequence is TGTGCCAGCAGTTACTCGCCGGGGACTGGGGCCAACGTCCTGACTTTC.

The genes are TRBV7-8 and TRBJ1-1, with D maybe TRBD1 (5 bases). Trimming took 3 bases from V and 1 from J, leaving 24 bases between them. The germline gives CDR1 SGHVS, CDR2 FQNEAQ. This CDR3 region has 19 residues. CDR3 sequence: CASSFLPFSQAVGNTEAFF. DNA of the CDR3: TGTGCCAGCAGCTTCCTCCCGTTCTCACAGGCCGTTGGGAACACTGAAGCTTTCTTT. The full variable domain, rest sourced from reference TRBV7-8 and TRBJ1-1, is GAGVSQSPRYKVAKRGQDVALRCDPISGHVSLFWYQQALGQGPEFLTYFQNEAQLDKSGLPSDRFFAERPEGSVSTLKIQRTQQEDSAVYLCASSFLPFSQAVGNTEAFFGQGTRLTVV.

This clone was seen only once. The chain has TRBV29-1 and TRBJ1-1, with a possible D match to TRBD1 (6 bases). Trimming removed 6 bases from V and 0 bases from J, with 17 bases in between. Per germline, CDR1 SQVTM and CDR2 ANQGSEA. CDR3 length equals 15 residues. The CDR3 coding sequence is TGCAGCGTCGCCGGACAGAAAGGCTTGAACACTGAAGCTTTCTTT. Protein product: CSVAGQKGLNTEAFF.

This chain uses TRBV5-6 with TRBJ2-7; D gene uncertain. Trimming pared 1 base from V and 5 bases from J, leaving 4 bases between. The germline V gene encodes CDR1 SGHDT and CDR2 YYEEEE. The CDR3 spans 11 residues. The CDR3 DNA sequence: TGTGCCAGCAGCTTGCAGGACGAGCAGTACTTC. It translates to CASSLQDEQYF.

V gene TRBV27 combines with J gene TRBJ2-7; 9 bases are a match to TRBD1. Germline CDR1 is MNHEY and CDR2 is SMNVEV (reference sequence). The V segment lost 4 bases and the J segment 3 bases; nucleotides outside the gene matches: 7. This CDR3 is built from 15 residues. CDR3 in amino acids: CASSYSTGGIYEQYF. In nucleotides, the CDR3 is TGTGCCAGCAGTTACTCGACAGGGGGAATCTACGAGCAGTACTTC.

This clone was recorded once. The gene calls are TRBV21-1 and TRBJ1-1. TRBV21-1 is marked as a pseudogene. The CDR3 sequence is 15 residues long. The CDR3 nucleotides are TGTGCCAGCAGCAAAGTGGCGGGGAAAAACACTGAAGCTTTCTTT. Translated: CASSKVAGKNTEAFF.

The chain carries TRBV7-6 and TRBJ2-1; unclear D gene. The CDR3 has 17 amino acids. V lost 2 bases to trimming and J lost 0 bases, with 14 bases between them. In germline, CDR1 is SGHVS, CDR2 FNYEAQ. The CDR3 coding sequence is TGTGCCAGCAGCTTAAGTAGATCTGAACTCTCCTACAATGAGCAGTTCTTC. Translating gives CASSLSRSELSYNEQFF.

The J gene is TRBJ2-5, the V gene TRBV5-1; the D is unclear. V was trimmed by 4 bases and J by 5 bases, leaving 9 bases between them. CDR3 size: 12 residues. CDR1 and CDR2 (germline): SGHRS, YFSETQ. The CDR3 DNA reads TGCGCCAGCAGCCTAAATCGGGAGACCCAGTACTTC. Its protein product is CASSLNRETQYF.

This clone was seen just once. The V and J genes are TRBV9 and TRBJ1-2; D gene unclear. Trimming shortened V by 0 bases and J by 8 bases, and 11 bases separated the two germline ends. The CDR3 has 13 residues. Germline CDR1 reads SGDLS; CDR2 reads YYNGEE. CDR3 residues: CASSVALGGGYTF. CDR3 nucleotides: TGTGCCAGCAGCGTAGCTTTGGGCGGAGGCTACACCTTC.

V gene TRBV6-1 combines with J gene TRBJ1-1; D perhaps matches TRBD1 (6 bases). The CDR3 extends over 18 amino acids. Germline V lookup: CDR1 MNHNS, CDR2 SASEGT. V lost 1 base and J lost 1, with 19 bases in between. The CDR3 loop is CASSEVWAGVRSNTEAFF. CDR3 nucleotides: TGTGCCAGCAGTGAAGTTTGGGCAGGGGTAAGGTCGAACACTGAAGCTTTCTTT.

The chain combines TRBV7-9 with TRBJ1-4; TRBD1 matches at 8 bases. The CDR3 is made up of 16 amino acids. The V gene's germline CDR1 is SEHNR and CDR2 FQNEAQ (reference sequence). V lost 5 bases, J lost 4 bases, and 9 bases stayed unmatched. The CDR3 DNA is TGTGCCAGCAGCAGGCTATCAGGACAGGGTAATGAAAAACTGTTTTTT. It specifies CASSRLSGQGNEKLFF.

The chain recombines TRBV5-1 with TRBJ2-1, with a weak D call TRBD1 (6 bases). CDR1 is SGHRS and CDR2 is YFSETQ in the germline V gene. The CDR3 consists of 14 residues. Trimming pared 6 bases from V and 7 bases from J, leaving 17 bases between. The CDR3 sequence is CASNFSGQLNEQFF. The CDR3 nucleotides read TGCGCCAGCAACTTTTCAGGACAGCTTAATGAGCAGTTCTTC.

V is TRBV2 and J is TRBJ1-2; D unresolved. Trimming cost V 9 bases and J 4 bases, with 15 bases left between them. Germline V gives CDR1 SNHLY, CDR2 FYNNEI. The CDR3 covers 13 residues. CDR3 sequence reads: CASQEAVPYGYTF. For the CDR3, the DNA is TGTGCCAGTCAGGAAGCAGTCCCCTATGGCTACACCTTC.

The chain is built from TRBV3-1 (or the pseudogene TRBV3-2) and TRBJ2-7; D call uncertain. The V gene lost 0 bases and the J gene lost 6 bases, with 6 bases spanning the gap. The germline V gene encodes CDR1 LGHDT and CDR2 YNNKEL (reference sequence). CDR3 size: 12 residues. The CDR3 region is CASSQDRLEQYF. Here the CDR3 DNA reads TGTGCCAGCAGCCAAGATCGGCTCGAGCAGTACTTC.

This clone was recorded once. The DNA of the CDR3 is TGTGCCAGCAGCCCGGGGATCAGATGGGCCGACGAGCAGTACTTC. Its protein product is CASSPGIRWADEQYF. This chain links TRBV5-6 with TRBJ2-7, with a tentative D call TRBD2 (5 bases). With 4 bases removed from V and 5 bases from J, the gap between germline ends came to 19 bases. Per the germline V gene, CDR1 is SGHDT and CDR2 is YYEEEE. The CDR3 is 15 residues long.

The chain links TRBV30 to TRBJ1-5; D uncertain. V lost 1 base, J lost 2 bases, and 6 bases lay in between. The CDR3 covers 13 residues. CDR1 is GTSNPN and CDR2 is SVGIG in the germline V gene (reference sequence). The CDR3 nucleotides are TGTGCCTGGAGTGACCGCGGCAATCAGCCCCAGCATTTT. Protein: CAWSDRGNQPQHF.

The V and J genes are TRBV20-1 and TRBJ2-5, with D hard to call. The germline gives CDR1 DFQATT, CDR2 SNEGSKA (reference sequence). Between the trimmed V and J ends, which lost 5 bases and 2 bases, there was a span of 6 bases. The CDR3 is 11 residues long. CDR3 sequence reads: CSAHKQETQYF. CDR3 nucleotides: TGCAGTGCTCACAAACAAGAGACCCAGTACTTC.

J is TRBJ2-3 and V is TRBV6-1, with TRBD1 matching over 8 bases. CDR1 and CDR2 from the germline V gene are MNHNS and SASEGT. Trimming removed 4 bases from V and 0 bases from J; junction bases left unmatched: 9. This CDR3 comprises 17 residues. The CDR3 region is CASSGLGTGRSTDTQYF. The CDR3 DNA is TGTGCCAGCAGTGGCCTCGGGACAGGCCGTAGCACAGATACGCAGTATTTT.

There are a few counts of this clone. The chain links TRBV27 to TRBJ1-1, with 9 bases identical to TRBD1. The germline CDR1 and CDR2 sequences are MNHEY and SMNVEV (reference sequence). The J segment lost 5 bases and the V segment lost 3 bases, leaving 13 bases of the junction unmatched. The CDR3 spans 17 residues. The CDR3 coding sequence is TGTGCCAGCAGTTTGTTCCGCGAACAGGGGGCGCGGACTGAAGCTTTCTTT. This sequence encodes CASSLFREQGARTEAFF.

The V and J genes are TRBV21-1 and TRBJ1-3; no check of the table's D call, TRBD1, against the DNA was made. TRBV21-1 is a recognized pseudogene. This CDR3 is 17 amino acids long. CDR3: CASSKRETGRRGNTIYF. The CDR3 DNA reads TGTGCCAGCAGCAAAAGGGAGACAGGACGCCGAGGAAACACCATATATTTT.

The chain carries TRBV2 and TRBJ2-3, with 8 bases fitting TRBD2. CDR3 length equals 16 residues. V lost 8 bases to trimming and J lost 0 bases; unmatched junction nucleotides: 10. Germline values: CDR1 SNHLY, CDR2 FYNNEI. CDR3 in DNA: TGTGCCAGCTGGATTAGCGGGGAAACTAGCACAGATACGCAGTATTTT. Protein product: CASWISGETSTDTQYF.